The 21 T cell receptor beta chains below were found in one sample sequenced in a study of T cell changes during pregnancy in multiple sclerosis. The protocol was immunoSEQ multiplex PCR, while the TCRdb copy is restricted to in-frame clones and leaves out a portion. The sample has around 48,000 clones, 92% seen once. Sequences were derived from CD4+ T cells from peripheral blood mononuclear cells, sampled in the third trimester of pregnancy. These receptors were taken from a female donor with multiple sclerosis, enrolled in a pregnancy study.

This chain uses TRBV10-2 with TRBJ1-2; 9 nucleotides line up with TRBD1. With 2 bases clipped from V and 6 bases from J, the junction kept 7 bases outside the gene matches. Germline V gene data show CDR1 as WSHSY and CDR2 as SAAADI. This CDR3 is built from 15 residues. In nucleotides, the CDR3 is TGCGCCAGCAGTGAGCTGGGACAGGGAGAGGATGGCTACACCTTC. Translated: CASSELGQGEDGYTF.

In its sample, this clone ranks as medium-sized. The chain recombines TRBV5-1 with TRBJ2-7; TRBD1 matches at 9 bases. The V segment lost 5 bases and the J segment 7 bases; nucleotides outside the gene matches: 10. CDR1 and CDR2 from the germline V gene are SGHRS and YFSETQ. This CDR3 comprises 14 residues. The CDR3 DNA reads as TGCGCCAGCAGTAAAACAGGGGGCGGGTTAGAGCAGTACTTC. It codes for CASSKTGGGLEQYF.

The rearrangement uses TRBV28 and TRBJ1-2; D unresolved. Germline CDR1 is MDHEN and CDR2 is SYDVKM. V lost 5 bases and J 0 bases, leaving 10 bases between the germline ends. The CDR3 spans 14 residues. CDR3 in amino acids: CASSTQAPNYGYTF. Written as DNA, the CDR3 is TGTGCCAGCAGTACCCAGGCCCCTAACTATGGCTACACCTTC.

The gene calls are TRBV6-5 and TRBJ1-2; tentatively, D is TRBD1 (5 bases). Trimming shortened V by 2 bases and J by 6 bases, and 16 bases separated the two germline ends. The CDR3 has 15 amino acids. The germline CDR1 and CDR2 sequences are MNHEY and SVGAGI. The CDR3 DNA sequence: TGTGCCAGCAGTTACCGAGTAGACAGCCAGGATGGCTACACCTTC. Protein: CASSYRVDSQDGYTF.

The chain couples TRBV10-1 to TRBJ1-5; the D is unclear. The CDR3 is made up of 14 amino acids. CDR1 is WNHNN, CDR2 SYGVQD, per germline (reference sequence). With 11 bases removed from V and 4 bases from J, the gap between germline ends came to 18 bases. CDR3 nucleotide sequence: TGCGCCCCACCCCGAGGTCGCTGGAATCAGCCCCAGCATTTT. Protein: CAPPRGRWNQPQHF.

The V call is TRBV10-3, the J call TRBJ1-1, with D possibly being TRBD1 (5 bases). Germline assignment: CDR1 ENHRY and CDR2 SYGVKD. The CDR3 has 12 residues. Between the trimmed V and J ends, which lost 4 bases and 11 bases, there was a span of 14 bases. The CDR3: CAISGLGGTAFF. The CDR3 DNA is TGTGCCATCAGTGGCTTGGGCGGGACGGCTTTCTTT.

This rearrangement joins TRBV7-8 to TRBJ2-3, with 8 positions matching TRBD2. The V and J ends lost 5 bases and 2 bases, in that order; junction bases with no gene match: 6. CDR3 size: 15 residues. Germline loops: CDR1 SGHVS, CDR2 FQNEAQ. The CDR3 loop reads CASSVSGGPTDTQYF. The CDR3 region has the DNA TGTGCCAGCAGCGTCTCGGGAGGGCCCACAGATACGCAGTATTTT.

The rearrangement links TRBV29-1 to TRBJ2-1; 12 bases align to TRBD2. The junction had 8 bases not matched to a gene; V was cut back by 7 bases and J by 7 bases. Germline values: CDR1 SQVTM, CDR2 ANQGSEA. The CDR3 is 14 amino acids. The DNA of the CDR3 is TGCAGCGCTGGACTAGCGGGAATTCAGAATGAGCAGTTCTTC. Translation: CSAGLAGIQNEQFF.

This chain links TRBV4-2 with TRBJ2-7; no definite D call. CDR1 is LGHNA, CDR2 YNFKEQ, per germline. The V end was cut by 0 bases, the J end by 0 bases, with 6 bases between. This CDR3 spans 14 amino acids. CDR3 region: CASSQDAFSYEQYF. CDR3 DNA: TGTGCCAGCAGCCAAGACGCGTTCTCCTACGAGCAGTACTTC.

CDR3 protein: CASSIRLEGSGYGYTF. In DNA form, the CDR3 reads TGTGCCAGTAGTATTCGGTTGGAGGGGAGCGGCTATGGCTACACCTTC. The rearrangement links TRBV19 to TRBJ1-2; the D gene is possibly TRBD1 (5 bases). Germline V gene lookup returns CDR1 LNHDA and CDR2 SQIVND (reference sequence). V was pared by 3 bases and J by 4 bases, with 18 bases between. The CDR3 spans 16 residues.

The rearrangement links TRBV6-4 to TRBJ2-3, with 8 nucleotides matching TRBD2. CDR1 is MRHNA and CDR2 is SNTAGT in the germline V gene. V shed 1 base, J shed 0 bases, and the junction held 3 bases outside the gene matches. The CDR3 covers 16 residues. The DNA for the CDR3 is TGTGCCAGCAGTGACTGGTCTAGCGGGAGCACAGATACGCAGTATTTT. As protein: CASSDWSSGSTDTQYF.

The V and J genes are TRBV28 and TRBJ2-5, with D possibly being TRBD1 (6 bases). Germline CDR1 and CDR2: MDHEN and SYDVKM. Deletions cut 2 bases from V and 4 bases from J, with 14 bases between. This CDR3 contains 15 residues. As DNA, the CDR3 is TGTGCCAGCAGTTTAGTACAGGGACGGTTAGAGACCCAGTACTTC. Its translation: CASSLVQGRLETQYF. Using reference TRBV28 and TRBJ2-5 for the parts outside the CDR3, the full variable domain is DVKVTQSSRYLVKRTGEKVFLECVQDMDHENMFWYRQDPGLGLRLIYFSYDVKMKEKGDIPEGYSVSREKKERFSLILESASTNQTSMYLCASSLVQGRLETQYFGPGTRLLVL.

The V and J genes are TRBV5-1 and TRBJ2-7, with 7 bases lining up with TRBD2. This CDR3 region has 14 residues. Looked up from germline, CDR1 is SGHRS and CDR2 is YFSETQ. V lost 5 bases, J lost 4 bases, and 9 bases stayed unmatched. In nucleotides, the CDR3 is TGCGCCAGCAGAGTCAGGGAGGGCCCTTACGAGCAGTACTTC. It yields the protein CASRVREGPYEQYF. Combining the CDR3 with reference TRBV5-1 and TRBJ2-7 gives the whole variable domain KAGVTQTPRYLIKTRGQQVTLSCSPISGHRSVSWYQQTPGQGLQFLFEYFSETQRNKGNFPGRFSGRQFSNSRSEMNVSTLELGDSALYLCASRVREGPYEQYFGPGTRLTVT.

The chain recombines TRBV4-2 with TRBJ1-6; D unresolved. V gave up 1 base and J gave up 7 bases, with 14 bases separating them. The CDR3 runs 16 residues. CDR1 and CDR2 (germline): LGHNA, YNFKEQ. The CDR3: CASSQGVEMRNSPLHF. CDR3 coding DNA: TGTGCCAGCAGCCAAGGGGTAGAAATGCGGAATTCACCCCTCCACTTT.

The chain links TRBV30 to TRBJ2-1, with 7 bases identical to TRBD2. CDR1 and CDR2 (germline): GTSNPN, SVGIG (reference sequence). The CDR3 is made up of 13 amino acids. Unmatched junction bases numbered 2, after V lost 1 base and J lost 5 bases. CDR3 in DNA: TGTGCCTGGAGTGACGGGAGGAACAATGAGCAGTTCTTC. Translated: CAWSDGRNNEQFF.

J is TRBJ1-2 and V is TRBV4-2; D is ambiguous. The CDR3 loop spans 14 amino acids. Germline values: CDR1 LGHNA, CDR2 YNFKEQ. V lost 1 base, J lost 0 bases, and 6 bases lay in between. CDR3 in amino acids: CASSQGAPNYGYTF. DNA for the CDR3: TGTGCCAGCAGCCAAGGGGCCCCTAACTATGGCTACACCTTC.

The chain combines TRBV11-3 with TRBJ2-1; 12 nucleotides align to TRBD2. Losses at the gene ends were 4 bases for V and 4 bases for J; bases not matched to a gene: 5. Germline CDR1 is SGHNT and CDR2 is YENEEA. This CDR3 is 16 amino acids long. The CDR3 DNA reads TGTGCCAGCAGCTCCCGACTAGCGGGAGCGTACAATGAGCAGTTCTTC. Translated: CASSSRLAGAYNEQFF.

The V call is TRBV4-2, the J call TRBJ2-7; tentative D call: TRBD1 (5 bases). Trimming removed 3 bases from V and 2 bases from J, with 11 bases in between. The CDR3 runs 14 residues. CDR1 is LGHNA and CDR2 is YNFKEQ in the germline V gene. CDR3 sequence reads: CASSQDTNPYEQYF. The CDR3 nucleotides read TGTGCCAGCAGCCAGGACACGAACCCCTACGAGCAGTACTTC.

The rearrangement joins TRBV4-3 to TRBJ1-5; D unresolved. The V gene's germline CDR1 is LGHNA and CDR2 YSLEER. V was cut by 3 bases and J by 3 bases, with 12 bases left in between. The CDR3 has 15 residues. CDR3 residues: CASSQNGEDNQPQHF. CDR3 nucleotides: TGCGCCAGCAGCCAGAACGGGGAAGACAATCAGCCCCAGCATTTT.

This rearrangement joins TRBV6-6 to TRBJ2-7, with a weak D call TRBD1 (6 bases). This CDR3 comprises 13 residues. The V and J ends lost 6 bases and 1 base respectively, with 10 bases between them. The germline V gene has CDR1 MNHNY and CDR2 SVGAGI (reference sequence). As DNA, the CDR3 is TGTGCCAGCAGGTCGACAGGTTCCTACGAGCAGTACTTC. Its translation is CASRSTGSYEQYF.

The chain has TRBV9 and TRBJ2-7; D not certain. This CDR3 contains 15 residues. The V and J ends lost 2 bases and 3 bases respectively, with 15 bases between them. CDR1 and CDR2 (germline): SGDLS, YYNGEE. CDR3 loop: CASSVLPDGGYEQYF. The CDR3 DNA reads TGTGCCAGCAGCGTGCTCCCCGACGGCGGCTACGAGCAGTACTTC.